This entry lists 11 T cell receptor beta chains sequenced from one sample in a study of T cell responses to AZD1222 COVID-19 vaccine. The assay was immunoSEQ multiplex PCR, and TCRdb's table has in-frame clones only and misses some. The data hold over 80,000 clones, with approximately 91% observed a single time. Sequenced material: peripheral blood, taken 28 days after the second AZD1222 dose. The receptors derive from an adult who received the AZD1222 COVID-19 vaccine.

V is TRBV7-9 and J is TRBJ1-5, with 9 bases identical to TRBD1. Germline V gene data show CDR1 as SEHNR and CDR2 as FQNEAQ (reference sequence). The CDR3 totals 15 residues. The V and J ends lost 5 bases and 0 bases, in that order; junction bases with no gene match: 2. CDR3 DNA sequence: TGTGCCAGCAGCCGACAGGGGGATAGCAATCAGCCCCAGCATTTT. This translates into CASSRQGDSNQPQHF.

The chain couples TRBV7-8 to TRBJ2-3, with D unclear. Germline V lookup: CDR1 SGHVS, CDR2 FQNEAQ. The V and J ends lost 2 bases and 3 bases respectively, with 15 bases between them. The CDR3 consists of 16 residues. CDR3 bases: TGTGCCAGCAGCTTAAGCCGGTTTGACGGTACAGATACGCAGTATTTT. It codes for CASSLSRFDGTDTQYF.

V usage is TRBV7-9 and J usage is TRBJ2-3; D is unclear. V was cut by 5 bases and J by 3 bases, with 21 bases left in between. Germline V CDR1 and CDR2: SEHNR, FQNEAQ (reference sequence). There are 17 residues in the CDR3. CDR3 sequence reads: CASSPRRVGKTTDTQYF. The CDR3 nucleotides read TGTGCCAGCAGCCCCCGAAGGGTAGGAAAGACAACAGATACGCAGTATTTT.

The J gene is TRBJ2-2, the V gene TRBV5-1, with no clear D. The V end lost 4 bases, the J end lost 7 bases, and 14 bases lay between the germline ends. The CDR3 is 14 residues long. Germline assignment: CDR1 SGHRS and CDR2 YFSETQ. The CDR3 spells CASSPPRVDGELFF. The CDR3 coding sequence is TGCGCCAGCAGCCCACCCCGAGTCGACGGGGAGCTGTTTTTT.

The J gene is TRBJ2-7, the V gene TRBV6-2 or TRBV6-3; D unclear. CDR1 and CDR2 (germline): MNHEY, SVGEGT. V lost 0 bases and J 2 bases, leaving 17 bases between the germline ends. The CDR3 spans 17 residues. CDR3 amino acids: CASSYSYNRAPPYEQYF. CDR3 sequence (DNA): TGTGCCAGCAGTTACTCATATAACCGGGCCCCGCCCTACGAGCAGTACTTC.

The CDR3 loop is CASSLNSDQPQHF. The CDR3 DNA follows: TGCGCCAGCAGCCTGAACAGTGATCAGCCCCAGCATTTT. The J gene is TRBJ1-5, the V gene TRBV5-1; D uncertain. CDR3 length: 13 residues. The V end lost 4 bases, the J end lost 5 bases, and 10 bases lay between the germline ends. Germline V gene sequence: CDR1 SGHRS, CDR2 YFSETQ.

The CDR3 DNA reads TGCGCCAGCAGTAGCAGAGAATCGTACCAAGAGACCCAGTACTTC. Protein: CASSSRESYQETQYF. This chain links TRBV5-1 with TRBJ2-5; D remains ambiguous. CDR1 and CDR2 from the germline V gene are SGHRS and YFSETQ. This CDR3 is 15 amino acids long. Trimming left V 5 bases short and J 0 bases short, with 14 bases between.

This chain links TRBV6-2 or TRBV6-3 with TRBJ2-5; 8 nucleotides line up with TRBD1. Germline CDR1 MNHEY, CDR2 SVGEGT. V lost 3 bases to trimming and J lost 2 bases; unmatched junction nucleotides: 11. This CDR3 is built from 17 residues. As DNA, the CDR3 is TGTGCCAGCAGTTATCCGCCGACAGGGGCCCTGCAAGAGACCCAGTACTTC. Amino acids: CASSYPPTGALQETQYF.

This chain joins TRBV4-1 and TRBJ2-1; 7 bases are shared with TRBD2. Germline V CDR1 and CDR2: MGHRA, YSYEKL. The V segment lost 3 bases and the J segment 8 bases; nucleotides outside the gene matches: 7. The length of the CDR3 is 14 residues. CDR3 loop: CASSHDWTRDEQFF. The DNA for the CDR3 is TGCGCCAGCAGCCACGACTGGACTAGAGATGAGCAGTTCTTC.

This clone was counted once. J is TRBJ2-5 and V is TRBV6-5, with D possibly called TRBD1 or TRBD2 (5 bases each). The length of the CDR3 is 11 residues. Germline V gives CDR1 MNHEY, CDR2 SVGAGI. The CDR3 sequence is CRQGPQETQYF. The CDR3 nucleotides are TGTCGTCAGGGACCACAAGAGACCCAGTACTTC.

The chain employs TRBV10-2 and TRBJ2-7; 14 nucleotides match TRBD2. Germline CDR1 is WSHSY and CDR2 is SAAADI. The CDR3 is 14 amino acids. J gave up 3 bases and V 7 bases, and 2 bases lay outside the gene matches. The CDR3 DNA reads as TGCGCCAGCACCGGACTAGCGGGAGGCTACGAGCAGTACTTC. It specifies CASTGLAGGYEQYF.